Following are 27 T cell receptor beta chains from one sample sequenced in a study of CD4 T cells in relation to SARS-CoV-2 and coronaviruses. Before the COVID-19 pandemic, during about 2010-2018, CD4+ T cells were taken from unexposed donors. Clones were sequenced by immunoSEQ multiplex PCR, and TCRdb holds only the in-frame ones, with some missing. The sample holds roughly 57,000 clones, 86% seen once. Sequencing was performed on memory CD4+ T cells from PBMCs. These receptors were taken from a human donor in good health.

The genes are TRBV6-1 and TRBJ1-5, with 8 bases matching TRBD1. This CDR3 has 19 residues. V trimming: 3 bases; J trimming: 5 bases; junction bases outside the gene matches: 18. Germline values: CDR1 MNHNS, CDR2 SASEGT. CDR3 sequence reads: CASSDMGRTGRFGDQPQHF. In nucleotides, the CDR3 is TGTGCCAGCAGTGACATGGGCAGGACAGGGCGGTTCGGCGATCAGCCCCAGCATTTT.

This chain's CDR3 is CASSMAVYSNQPQHF. The CDR3 nucleotides are TGTGCCAGTAGTATGGCAGTTTATAGCAATCAGCCCCAGCATTTT. The V call is TRBV19, the J call TRBJ1-5; D gene unclear. Germline loops: CDR1 LNHDA, CDR2 SQIVND (reference sequence). V shed 3 bases and J shed 0 bases, with 9 bases lying between them. The CDR3 is made up of 15 amino acids.

The rearrangement uses TRBV30 and TRBJ2-3; 8 bases line up with TRBD2. The CDR3 is 14 amino acids. The V gene end was trimmed by 3 bases and the J gene end by 2 bases; junction bases not matched to a gene: 4. Germline CDR1 reads GTSNPN; CDR2 reads SVGIG (reference sequence). CDR3 nucleotides: TGTGCCTGGAGCCCAGCGGGGGCCACAGATACGCAGTATTTT. Translation: CAWSPAGATDTQYF.

This clone was observed a few times. The genes are TRBV12-3 or TRBV12-4 and TRBJ2-2; a possible D gene is TRBD2 (6 bases). V gave up 6 bases and J gave up 7 bases, with 9 bases separating them. The CDR3 runs to 12 residues. This chain's CDR3 is CASRRDFGELFF. The CDR3 region has the DNA TGTGCCAGCAGGCGGGATTTCGGGGAGCTGTTTTTT.

The CDR3 region has the DNA TGTGCCAGCAGTTTAGGTCTCCTGTCTAGCGGGAGAGCAGATACGCAGTATTTT. Translation gives CASSLGLLSSGRADTQYF. The rearrangement joins TRBV28 to TRBJ2-3; 10 positions agree with TRBD2. The CDR3 runs to 18 residues. After removal of 2 bases from V and 4 bases from J, the junction contained 12 bases not matched to a gene. Germline V gene sequence: CDR1 MDHEN, CDR2 SYDVKM.

The chain links TRBV30 to TRBJ2-3; 10 nucleotides match TRBD2. V lost 4 bases, J lost 6 bases, and 16 bases stayed unmatched. The length of the CDR3 is 17 residues. CDR1 and CDR2 (germline): GTSNPN, SVGIG (reference sequence). The CDR3 is CAWNGWSSGSRGDTQYF. For the CDR3, the DNA is TGTGCCTGGAACGGTTGGTCTAGCGGGAGCCGGGGGGATACGCAGTATTTT.

The chain carries TRBV5-4 and TRBJ1-3, with D uncertain. The CDR3 sequence is 15 residues long. The V gene's germline CDR1 is SGHNT and CDR2 YYREEE (reference sequence). The V gene lost 3 bases and the J gene lost 0 bases, with 10 bases spanning the gap. As DNA, the CDR3 is TGTGCCAGCAGCTCGGACTTAGGCTCTGGAAACACCATATATTTT. It encodes CASSSDLGSGNTIYF.

The chain has TRBV5-8 and TRBJ2-3; the D call may be TRBD1 or TRBD2 (6 bases each). V was clipped by 7 bases and J by 6 bases, with 18 bases between them. Germline V gives CDR1 SGHTS, CDR2 YDEGEE. The CDR3 covers 14 residues. CDR3 DNA sequence: TGTGCCAGCGGACCCCGTAGGGGGGTTGATACGCAGTATTTT. This encodes CASGPRRGVDTQYF.

The count of this clone is one. The V and J genes are TRBV30 and TRBJ2-3; the D gene is possibly TRBD2 (5 bases). This CDR3 region has 15 residues. Germline CDR1 and CDR2: GTSNPN and SVGIG (reference sequence). With 4 bases removed from V and 1 base from J, the gap between germline ends came to 15 bases. This chain's CDR3 is CAWTSTGSGTDTQYF. The CDR3 bases are TGTGCCTGGACCAGCACGGGGTCGGGCACAGATACGCAGTATTTT. Drawing the rest from reference TRBV30 and TRBJ2-3, the complete variable domain is SQTIHQWPATLVQPVGSPLSLECTVEGTSNPNLYWYRQAAGRGLQLLFYSVGIGQISSEVPQNLSASRPQDRQFILSSKKLLLSDSGFYLCAWTSTGSGTDTQYFGPGTRLTVL.

V gene TRBV24-1 combines with J gene TRBJ2-7, with 7 bases lining up with TRBD2. CDR1 KGHDR and CDR2 SFDVKD come from the germline V gene. Trimming cost V 1 base and J 2 bases; bases outside gene matches: 4. The CDR3 contains 15 residues. The CDR3 DNA is TGTGCCACCAGTGATTTTAGCGGGTCTACCTACGAGCAGTACTTC. Amino acids: CATSDFSGSTYEQYF.

Turning to this clone: Germline and junction disagree at one end, which may indicate a read error. This rearrangement joins TRBV15 to TRBJ1-1, with 7 bases lining up with TRBD1. This CDR3 comprises 14 residues. Per the germline V gene, CDR1 is LNHNV and CDR2 is YYDKDF (reference sequence). The CDR3 protein is CAISVRDSNTEAFF. The CDR3 bases are TGTGCCATCAGCGTCCGGGACAGTAACACTGAAGCTTTCTTT.

The rearrangement joins TRBV18 to TRBJ1-5; tentative D call: TRBD1 (5 bases). The V end was cut by 4 bases, the J end by 7 bases, with 14 bases between. The CDR3 is made up of 14 amino acids. Germline CDR1 is KGHSH and CDR2 is LQKENI. The CDR3 spells CASSLGEGRQPQHF. The CDR3, as DNA: TGTGCCAGCTCACTGGGCGAGGGGAGGCAGCCCCAGCATTTT. The variable domain in full, completed from reference TRBV18 and TRBJ1-5, reads NAGVMQNPRHLVRRRGQEARLRCSPMKGHSHVYWYRQLPEEGLKFMVYLQKENIIDESGMPKERFSAEFPKEGPSILRIQQVVRGDSAAYFCASSLGEGRQPQHFGDGTRLSIL.

This clone has a single count. The chain couples TRBV27 to TRBJ2-1; 7 bases are shared with TRBD1. Germline V gene sequence: CDR1 MNHEY, CDR2 SMNVEV (reference sequence). There are 16 residues in the CDR3. V dropped 6 bases and J dropped 8; count of bases not matched to a gene: 16. The CDR3, as DNA: TGTGCCAGCAGCTGGGTCCGGGACAGTCGGATCCATGAGCAGTTCTTC. Translated, it gives CASSWVRDSRIHEQFF.

The chain couples TRBV5-4 to TRBJ2-3; TRBD2 matches 14 bases. Per germline, CDR1 SGHNT and CDR2 YYREEE (reference sequence). The CDR3 totals 17 residues. The ends lost 4 bases at V and 5 bases at J; junction bases unmatched: 9. CDR3 protein: CASSTGLAGAEGDTQYF. In nucleotides, the CDR3 is TGTGCCAGCAGCACGGGACTAGCGGGAGCGGAGGGAGATACGCAGTATTTT.

The chain combines TRBV5-5 with TRBJ1-5, with D unresolved. The CDR3 has 16 residues. Between the trimmed V and J ends, which lost 0 bases and 0 bases, there was a span of 10 bases. In germline, CDR1 is SGHKS, CDR2 YYEKEE (reference sequence). The CDR3 sequence is CASSLERPNSNQPQHF. The CDR3 DNA follows: TGTGCCAGCAGCTTGGAAAGGCCGAATAGCAATCAGCCCCAGCATTTT.

J is TRBJ2-7 and V is TRBV7-9, with a weak D call TRBD2 (5 bases). CDR1 is SEHNR and CDR2 is FQNEAQ in the germline V gene (reference sequence). V lost 5 bases and J 6 bases, leaving 20 bases between the germline ends. There are 15 residues in the CDR3. CDR3 sequence (DNA): TGTGCCAGCAGCCCCCAACCCCGGGGAGCCGGCGAGCAGTACTTC. It encodes CASSPQPRGAGEQYF.

The chain is built from TRBV5-4 and TRBJ2-3, with TRBD2 identical over 9 bases. The V gene end was trimmed by 4 bases and the J gene end by 4 bases; junction bases not matched to a gene: 10. The CDR3 sequence is 16 residues long. CDR1 is SGHNT and CDR2 is YYREEE in the germline V gene (reference sequence). The CDR3 nucleotides are TGTGCCAGCAGCAAGGGACTAGCCGAGTCAGCAGATACGCAGTATTTT. Protein product: CASSKGLAESADTQYF. The whole variable domain, remainder taken from reference TRBV5-4 and TRBJ2-3, is ETGVTQSPTHLIKTRGQQVTLRCSSQSGHNTVSWYQQALGQGPQFIFQYYREEENGRGNFPPRFSGLQFPNYSSELNVNALELDDSALYLCASSKGLAESADTQYFGPGTRLTVL.

The chain combines TRBV7-2 with TRBJ2-7, with D unclear. CDR1 SGHTA and CDR2 FQGNSA come from the germline V gene. V gave up 1 base and J gave up 1 base, with 11 bases separating them. CDR3 length: 15 residues. CDR3 sequence reads: CASSLDHGRSYEQYF. The CDR3 bases are TGTGCCAGCAGCTTAGACCACGGAAGATCCTACGAGCAGTACTTC.

The rearrangement links TRBV9 to TRBJ2-1; 8 positions match TRBD2. There are 16 residues in the CDR3. The germline gives CDR1 SGDLS, CDR2 YYNGEE. The ends lost 4 bases at V and 4 bases at J; junction bases unmatched: 10. The CDR3 protein is CASSTQSGSLYNEQFF. The DNA for the CDR3 is TGTGCCAGCAGCACCCAAAGCGGGAGTCTTTACAATGAGCAGTTCTTC.

The chain links TRBV28 to TRBJ2-7; D is undetermined. This CDR3 is 11 amino acids long. CDR1 and CDR2 (germline): MDHEN, SYDVKM. V was trimmed by 6 bases and J by 3 bases, leaving 6 bases between them. The CDR3 coding sequence is TGTGCCAGCAGCGTATACTACGAGCAGTACTTC. Protein sequence: CASSVYYEQYF.

The chain recombines TRBV16 with TRBJ1-4; perhaps TRBD1 as D (5 bases). CDR3 length equals 16 residues. V lost 2 bases, J lost 7 bases, and 17 bases lay in between. The germline V gene has CDR1 KGHSY and CDR2 FQNENV. CDR3 coding DNA: TGTGCCAGCAGCCAACTAGAGGGGAGCTTATCTGAAAAACTGTTTTTT. Protein product: CASSQLEGSLSEKLFF.

The rearrangement uses TRBV6-5 and TRBJ2-7; maybe TRBD2 (6 bases). The germline V gene has CDR1 MNHEY and CDR2 SVGAGI. CDR3 length: 14 residues. Trimming took off 7 bases at V and 4 bases at J, with 17 bases between the two ends. The CDR3 bases are TGTGCCAGCACGATTCAGGGAGGTAGATACGAGCAGTACTTC. It specifies CASTIQGGRYEQYF.

A single count supports this clone. V is TRBV9 and J is TRBJ2-1; D call uncertain. The CDR3 is 19 amino acids. Trimming removed 0 bases from V and 7 bases from J, with 26 bases in between. CDR1 is SGDLS, CDR2 YYNGEE, per germline. The CDR3 here is CASSVVYVIKVRVGNEQFF. In DNA form, the CDR3 reads TGTGCCAGCAGCGTAGTTTATGTCATTAAAGTTCGTGTCGGTAATGAGCAGTTCTTC.

The rearrangement uses TRBV9 and TRBJ2-7, with TRBD1 matching over 7 bases. This CDR3 has 13 amino acids. Germline CDR1 and CDR2: SGDLS and YYNGEE. V trimming: 0 bases; J trimming: 6 bases; junction bases outside the gene matches: 3. CDR3 amino acids: CASSVVSGGEQYF. DNA for the CDR3: TGTGCCAGCAGCGTAGTATCAGGGGGCGAGCAGTACTTC.

The chain recombines TRBV5-1 with TRBJ2-1; 7 bases are a match to TRBD2. Germline V CDR1 and CDR2: SGHRS, YFSETQ. V gave up 6 bases and J gave up 2 bases; unmatched junction bases: 8. CDR3 length: 15 residues. The CDR3 bases are TGCGCCAGCACCATAGCGGGCAACCCCTACAATGAGCAGTTCTTC. Its protein product is CASTIAGNPYNEQFF.

The chain couples TRBV5-1 to TRBJ2-7, with D uncertain. V lost 0 bases and J 0 bases, leaving 13 bases between the germline ends. Germline CDR1 is SGHRS and CDR2 is YFSETQ. The length of the CDR3 is 16 residues. The CDR3 region is CASSLGIQVSSYEQYF. The CDR3 DNA follows: TGCGCCAGCAGCTTGGGGATCCAGGTTAGCTCCTACGAGCAGTACTTC. The variable domain in full, with the rest retrieved from reference TRBV5-1 and TRBJ2-7, is KAGVTQTPRYLIKTRGQQVTLSCSPISGHRSVSWYQQTPGQGLQFLFEYFSETQRNKGNFPGRFSGRQFSNSRSEMNVSTLELGDSALYLCASSLGIQVSSYEQYFGPGTRLTVT.

This CDR3 is CASSLAHRATNEKLFF. CDR3 coding DNA: TGTGCCAGCAGTTTAGCCCACAGGGCAACTAATGAAAAACTGTTTTTT. The chain employs TRBV28 and TRBJ1-4; a weak D match, TRBD1 (6 bases). CDR3 length: 16 residues. V was clipped by 2 bases and J by 0 bases, with 10 bases between them. CDR1 MDHEN and CDR2 SYDVKM come from the germline V gene.